Shown below are 20 T cell receptor beta chains from a single sample sequenced in a study of spatial heterogeneity in lung cancer (dated by TCRdb to between 2018 and 2020). General conclusions and limits of the study: The tumor nonsynonymous mutation count correlated with the number of expanded alpha and beta TCRs within the tumor.

In the paper's terms, the time point label means: sample taken at primary tumor resection. The antigens of these receptors remain unknown. Libraries were constructed by 5' RACE. The instrument was a NextSeq 500. TCRdb itself trimmed the public reads at Q25 with fastp, ran MiXCR and retained productive beta chains. Every entry covers one CDR3 protein and lists the most common genes and DNA from its rows. Recorded for this sample are some 15,000 distinct CDR3 sequences; approximately 4.8% of them occurred a single time. Clones ranked in the top ten supply around 19% of the sample. The sample in question was lung tumor tissue, obtained at surgery. The receptors shown here come from a female donor with early-stage non-small cell lung cancer.

This clonotype was seen ten or more times. This sequence joins TRBV5-6 and TRBJ1-2; the D gene is possibly TRBD1 (5 bases). The V end was cut by 3 bases, the J end by 5 bases, with 17 bases between. This CDR3 is built from 15 residues. CDR1 SGHDT and CDR2 YYEEEE come from the germline V gene. The CDR3 here is CASSSLDRGWYGYTF. DNA for the CDR3: TGTGCCAGCAGCTCTTTAGATCGGGGCTGGTATGGCTACACCTTC.

The chain joins TRBV5-1 to TRBJ2-7, with D maybe TRBD2 (6 bases). The V and J ends lost 4 bases and 3 bases respectively, with 14 bases between them. The germline gives CDR1 SGHRS, CDR2 YFSETQ. The CDR3 is made up of 14 amino acids. DNA of the CDR3: TGCGCCAGCAGCCGCGGGACTTCCCTCTACGAGCAGTACTTC. The encoded protein is CASSRGTSLYEQYF.

In this sample, this clonotype turned up many times. The J gene is TRBJ2-5, the V gene TRBV7-8, with D perhaps TRBD2 (6 bases). The CDR3 is 13 amino acids. Germline-derived CDR1 and CDR2 are SGHVS and FQNEAQ. Trimming took off 5 bases at V and 7 bases at J, with 14 bases between the two ends. CDR3 in amino acids: CASSLERAGTQYF. The CDR3 DNA reads as TGTGCCAGCAGCCTTGAGCGAGCGGGGACCCAGTACTTC.

Many counts were recorded for this clonotype. This chain joins TRBV12-3 or TRBV12-4 and TRBJ1-4; D uncertain. CDR3 length: 12 amino acids. The ends were cut back, 8 bases at V and 5 bases at J, with 9 bases in the middle. CDR3 DNA: TGTGCCAGCCGACGGCCCAATGAAAAACTGTTTTTT. It codes for CASRRPNEKLFF.

In its sample, this clonotype was seen many times. The chain recombines TRBV3-1 with TRBJ2-1, with TRBD2 identical over 16 bases. There are 21 residues in the CDR3. The V and J ends lost 0 bases and 0 bases, in that order; junction bases with no gene match: 8. Germline CDR1 LGHDT, CDR2 YNNKEL (reference sequence). Here the CDR3 reads CASSQDWGLAGGSSSYNEQFF. In DNA, the CDR3 is TGTGCCAGCAGCCAAGATTGGGGACTAGCGGGGGGGAGCAGCTCCTACAATGAGCAGTTCTTC.

This clonotype was counted between two and nine times. The chain combines TRBV6-6 with TRBJ1-5; D is uncertain. Trimming removed 5 bases at V and 1 base at J, with 3 bases between. Germline V lookup: CDR1 MNHNY, CDR2 SVGAGI (reference sequence). This CDR3 contains 12 residues. The CDR3 nucleotides read TGTGCCAGCAGTCTAAGCAATCAGCCCCAGCATTTT. It is translated as CASSLSNQPQHF.

V gene TRBV20-1 combines with J gene TRBJ1-1; tentatively, D is TRBD1 (6 bases). CDR1 and CDR2 from the germline V gene are DFQATT and SNEGSKA (reference sequence). CDR3 length equals 13 residues. With 2 bases removed from V and 5 bases from J, the gap between germline ends came to 12 bases. CDR3: CSARTGRGTEAFF. The CDR3 DNA follows: TGCAGTGCTAGAACAGGGCGAGGGACTGAAGCTTTCTTT.

The chain links TRBV2 to TRBJ2-2; 13 bases line up with TRBD2. The V segment lost 5 bases and the J segment 5 bases; nucleotides outside the gene matches: 2. CDR1 and CDR2 (germline): SNHLY, FYNNEI. The CDR3 spans 15 residues. This CDR3 reads CASSLTSGGTGELFF. The CDR3 DNA reads TGTGCCAGCAGTTTGACTAGCGGGGGGACCGGGGAGCTGTTTTTT.

The table lists this clonotype with many counts. This chain links TRBV6-1 with TRBJ2-6; D remains ambiguous. This CDR3 is built from 14 residues. Between the trimmed V and J ends, which lost 5 bases and 0 bases, there was a span of 5 bases. The germline gives CDR1 MNHNS, CDR2 SASEGT. Here the CDR3 DNA reads TGTGCCAGCAGTCTCTCCTCTGGGGCCAACGTCCTGACTTTC. This sequence encodes CASSLSSGANVLTF.

This clonotype has ten or more counts. The chain employs TRBV7-9 and TRBJ2-7; D remains ambiguous. Germline CDR1 SEHNR, CDR2 FQNEAQ (reference sequence). V was cut by 5 bases and J by 9 bases, with 14 bases left in between. The CDR3 totals 12 residues. The CDR3 coding sequence is TGTGCCAGCAGCCCCGGACCCCGACGGCAGTACTTC. It codes for CASSPGPRRQYF.

This clonotype was observed at least ten times. The rearrangement links TRBV20-1 to TRBJ2-3; 13 nucleotides agree with TRBD2. The junction had 7 bases not matched to a gene; V was cut back by 5 bases and J by 5 bases. This CDR3 region has 15 residues. Germline CDR1 and CDR2: DFQATT and SNEGSKA (reference sequence). The CDR3 bases are TGCAGTGCTGAACGACTAGCGGGGGGTGGAGATACGCAGTATTTT. Its translation is CSAERLAGGGDTQYF.

Many counts were recorded for this clonotype. The CDR3 here is CSVGRGAGQPQHF. In DNA, the CDR3 is TGCAGCGTTGGGAGGGGGGCTGGTCAGCCCCAGCATTTT. This rearrangement joins TRBV29-1 to TRBJ1-5; a weak D match, TRBD1 (6 bases). V lost 4 bases, J lost 6 bases, and 13 bases lay in between. Germline lookup yields CDR1 SQVTM and CDR2 ANQGSEA. The CDR3 totals 13 residues.

This clonotype was observed many times. The genes are TRBV5-5 and TRBJ2-1; perhaps TRBD1 as D (6 bases). V lost 6 bases and J 0 bases, leaving 10 bases between the germline ends. The CDR3 has 14 amino acids. Germline V lookup: CDR1 SGHKS, CDR2 YYEKEE (reference sequence). The CDR3 DNA follows: TGTGCCAGCACGAGGGGGAGCTCCTACAATGAGCAGTTCTTC. This gives the protein CASTRGSSYNEQFF.

This clonotype was counted at least ten times. The genes are TRBV7-2 and TRBJ2-6; 9 bases align to TRBD2. CDR1 and CDR2 from the germline V gene are SGHTA and FQGNSA. This CDR3 comprises 16 residues. Losses at the gene ends were 5 bases for V and 2 bases for J; bases not matched to a gene: 4. The CDR3 DNA reads as TGTGCCAGCAGCCCCGCGGGGGGGGCTGGGGCCAACGTCCTGACTTTC. Its translation is CASSPAGGAGANVLTF.

This clonotype was observed at least ten times. The chain couples TRBV9 to TRBJ2-2; D ambiguous. Germline loops: CDR1 SGDLS, CDR2 YYNGEE. Between the trimmed V and J ends, which lost 0 bases and 1 base, there was a span of 4 bases. CDR3 size: 14 residues. The DNA for the CDR3 is TGTGCCAGCAGCGTAGCTGTGAACACCGGGGAGCTGTTTTTT. This translates into CASSVAVNTGELFF.

This clonotype was seen repeatedly, ten times or more. This chain joins TRBV10-3 and TRBJ2-1; TRBD1 aligns across 10 bases. After removal of 4 bases from V and 2 bases from J, the junction contained 5 bases not matched to a gene. The CDR3 consists of 16 residues. The V gene's germline CDR1 is ENHRY and CDR2 SYGVKD. CDR3 in DNA: TGTGCCATCAGTGGCCAGACAGGGGGCCCCTACAATGAGCAGTTCTTC. It yields the protein CAISGQTGGPYNEQFF.

This clonotype has ten or more counts. The chain has TRBV6-5 and TRBJ1-3; D unclear. V lost 4 bases, J lost 5 bases, and 9 bases lay in between. There are 13 residues in the CDR3. Germline V lookup: CDR1 MNHEY, CDR2 SVGAGI. The chain's CDR3 is CASSLATRNTIYF. The CDR3 coding sequence is TGTGCCAGCAGTTTGGCCACACGAAACACCATATATTTT.

V and J are TRBV4-2 and TRBJ2-3; TRBD1 matches 8 bases. V lost 4 bases, J lost 3 bases, and 6 bases stayed unmatched. The germline gives CDR1 LGHNA, CDR2 YNFKEQ. This CDR3 is built from 15 residues. DNA of the CDR3: TGTGCCAGCAGCCCCTGGACAGGGCGAACAGATACGCAGTATTTT. Translated, it gives CASSPWTGRTDTQYF.

This clonotype was counted ten times or more. The chain joins TRBV28 to TRBJ1-3, with D uncertain. The V end lost 6 bases, the J end lost 0 bases, and 12 bases lay between the germline ends. Germline CDR1 and CDR2: MDHEN and SYDVKM. CDR3 length equals 15 residues. CDR3 region: CASSLVALSGNTIYF. DNA of the CDR3: TGTGCCAGCAGCCTCGTGGCGCTCTCTGGAAACACCATATATTTT.

At least ten counts were recorded for this clonotype. The rearrangement uses TRBV19 and TRBJ2-1; D possibly corresponds to TRBD2 (5 bases). V was shortened by 1 base and J by 6 bases, with 10 bases between the two germline ends. CDR1 and CDR2 from the germline V gene are LNHDA and SQIVND (reference sequence). This CDR3 has 14 amino acids. CDR3 in DNA: TGTGCCAGTAGTATAGCCGGAGGCCCCAATGAGCAGTTCTTC. Translating it yields CASSIAGGPNEQFF. Variable domain in full (rest from reference TRBV19 and TRBJ2-1): DGGITQSPKYLFRKEGQNVTLSCEQNLNHDAMYWYRQDPGQGLRLIYYSQIVNDFQKGDIAEGYSVSREKKESFPLTVTSAQKNPTAFYLCASSIAGGPNEQFFGPGTRLTVL.